The clone carrying this T cell receptor (beta chain) occurred a few times. Its antigen is unidentified. Each TRB amplification used roughly 250-550 ng of genomic DNA from blood. These data are taken from a study of T and B cells in COVID-19 patients. Findings and caveats of the study: Symptomatic-phase blood samples from mildly ill patients and early samples from severe cases were scarce.

The CDR3 is 17 residues long. Germline trimming cut 5 bases from V and 3 bases from J; bases unmatched to any gene: 12. CDR1 is MNHEY, CDR2 SMNVEV, per germline (reference sequence). Multiplex PCR with BIOMED2 TRB-A/B primer pools amplified TRB rearrangements. TCRdb re-called the multiplex PCR reads with MiXCR, one entry per CDR3 protein. This table has around 19,000 distinct CDR3 sequences, roughly 36% appearing once. The sequence was obtained from a human donor with active COVID-19. The rearrangement links TRBV27 to TRBJ2-1; 8 bases line up with TRBD1. The sample comprised blood. In nucleotides, the CDR3 is TGTGCCAGCAGTCCAGGACAGGGTTATTTGGTCTACAATGAGCAGTTCTTC. Encoded protein: CASSPGQGYLVYNEQFF.